These 5 T cell receptor beta chains share one sample of origin, sequenced in a study of T cell changes during pregnancy in multiple sclerosis. TCRdb's table, derived via immunoSEQ multiplex PCR, lists solely in-frame clones and lacks some. The sample includes over 100,000 clones, around nine tenths of them seen just once. Sequences were derived from peripheral blood, sampled in the third trimester of pregnancy. Receptor source: a female donor with multiple sclerosis, enrolled in a pregnancy study.

This chain uses TRBV18 with TRBJ2-7, with 8 bases fitting TRBD2. The trim removed 6 bases at V and 2 bases at J, leaving 6 bases unmatched. The CDR3 extends over 14 amino acids. Germline V gene data show CDR1 as KGHSH and CDR2 as LQKENI. The CDR3 is CASSYGGGPYEQYF. The CDR3, as DNA: TGTGCCAGCTCCTACGGCGGGGGGCCCTACGAGCAGTACTTC.

V and J are TRBV9 and TRBJ2-5, with TRBD1 identical over 10 bases. Germline values: CDR1 SGDLS, CDR2 YYNGEE. The V segment lost 3 bases and the J segment 5 bases; nucleotides outside the gene matches: 7. This CDR3 has 15 residues. Written as DNA, the CDR3 is TGTGCCAGCAGCGAGGGACAGGGGCCCGCGGAGACCCAGTACTTC. It encodes CASSEGQGPAETQYF.

The V call is TRBV7-3, the J call TRBJ2-2; 11 positions agree with TRBD2. The trim removed 2 bases at V and 6 bases at J, leaving 2 bases unmatched. The CDR3 has 15 residues. Germline values: CDR1 SGHTA, CDR2 FQGTGA. The CDR3 here is CASSLSLAGAGELFF. For the CDR3, the DNA is TGTGCCAGCAGCTTATCACTAGCGGGAGCCGGGGAGCTGTTTTTT.

The table lists this clone with a count of one. V usage is TRBV2 and J usage is TRBJ2-2; 7 nucleotides match TRBD1. With 5 bases clipped from V and 3 bases from J, the junction kept 3 bases outside the gene matches. Germline CDR1 SNHLY, CDR2 FYNNEI. CDR3 size: 14 residues. CDR3 in amino acids: CASSSQGYTGELFF. CDR3 bases: TGTGCCAGCAGTTCACAGGGGTACACCGGGGAGCTGTTTTTT.

This chain connects TRBV27 to TRBJ2-5, with TRBD1 identical over 10 bases. Per germline, CDR1 MNHEY and CDR2 SMNVEV (reference sequence). V lost 5 bases to trimming and J lost 5 bases; unmatched junction nucleotides: 8. This CDR3 spans 15 amino acids. The chain's CDR3 is CASSPRQGAGETQYF. The CDR3 DNA follows: TGTGCCAGCAGTCCTCGACAGGGGGCAGGGGAGACCCAGTACTTC.